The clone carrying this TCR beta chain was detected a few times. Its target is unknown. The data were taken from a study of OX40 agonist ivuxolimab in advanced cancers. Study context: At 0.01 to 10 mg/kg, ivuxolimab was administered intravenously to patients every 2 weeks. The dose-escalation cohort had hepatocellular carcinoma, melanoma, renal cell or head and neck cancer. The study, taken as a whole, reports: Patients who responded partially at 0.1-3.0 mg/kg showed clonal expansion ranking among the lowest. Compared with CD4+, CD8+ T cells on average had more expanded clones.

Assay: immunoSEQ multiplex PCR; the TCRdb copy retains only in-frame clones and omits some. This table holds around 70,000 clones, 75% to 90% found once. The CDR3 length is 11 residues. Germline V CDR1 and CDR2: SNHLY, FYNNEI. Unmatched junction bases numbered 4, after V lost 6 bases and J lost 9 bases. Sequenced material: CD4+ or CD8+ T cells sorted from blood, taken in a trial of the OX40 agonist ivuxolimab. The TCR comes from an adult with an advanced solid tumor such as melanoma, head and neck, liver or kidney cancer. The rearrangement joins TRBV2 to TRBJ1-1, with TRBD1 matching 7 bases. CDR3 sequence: CASRETGKAFF. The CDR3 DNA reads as TGTGCCAGCAGGGAGACAGGGAAAGCTTTCTTT.